This T cell receptor (beta chain) was sequenced for a study of blood T cell dynamics during melanoma immunotherapy. Study background: First-line therapy was either pembrolizumab or nivolumab with ipilimumab for metastatic melanoma.

Trimming took 5 bases from V and 2 from J, leaving 10 bases between them. The V gene's germline CDR1 is MDHEN and CDR2 SYDVKM. This CDR3 spans 13 amino acids. Time point meaning: pre-treatment baseline. The method was immunoSEQ multiplex PCR; TCRdb's version includes in-frame clones alone and lacks a portion of them. This sample has almost 25,000 clones; around nine tenths occur once, and the top ten carry approximately 4.5%. The receptor comes from a human donor with melanoma. Material: blood, obtained from a patient treated with checkpoint blockade. The chain uses TRBV28 and TRBJ2-7; D call uncertain. The DNA of the CDR3 is TGTGCCAGCAGTGGTCGTTCCACCTACGAGCAGTACTTC. Translated: CASSGRSTYEQYF.